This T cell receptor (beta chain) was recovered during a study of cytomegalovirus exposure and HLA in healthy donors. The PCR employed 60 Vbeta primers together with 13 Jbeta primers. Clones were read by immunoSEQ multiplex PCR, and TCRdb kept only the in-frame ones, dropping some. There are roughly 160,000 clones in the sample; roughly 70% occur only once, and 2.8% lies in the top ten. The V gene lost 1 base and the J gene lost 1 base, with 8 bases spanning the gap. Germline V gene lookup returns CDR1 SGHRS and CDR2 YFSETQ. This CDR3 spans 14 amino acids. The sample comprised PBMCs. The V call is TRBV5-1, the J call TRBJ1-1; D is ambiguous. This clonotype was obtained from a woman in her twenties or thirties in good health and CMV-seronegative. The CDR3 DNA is TGCGCCAGCAGCTTGTTGCGGCGGAACACTGAAGCTTTCTTT. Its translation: CASSLLRRNTEAFF. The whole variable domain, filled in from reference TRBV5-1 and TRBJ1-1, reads KAGVTQTPRYLIKTRGQQVTLSCSPISGHRSVSWYQQTPGQGLQFLFEYFSETQRNKGNFPGRFSGRQFSNSRSEMNVSTLELGDSALYLCASSLLRRNTEAFFGQGTRLTVV.